The 13 T cell receptor beta chains below all came from one sample that was sequenced in a study of CD8 T cells in ankylosing spondylitis. Study-level points and caveats: Blood from ankylosing spondylitis patients appeared to carry a characteristic roughly eight-variant TCR beta motif.

Their antigens are not known. One entry per CDR3 protein, called by TCRdb with MiXCR from the 5' RACE reads. The sample lists 650,000 to 800,000 distinct CDR3 sequences; roughly 20% were seen once. Specimen: blood, either unsorted or a sorted T cell fraction (not recorded which). The receptors stem from a male donor with ankylosing spondylitis.

The chain joins TRBV10-3 to TRBJ1-1; D gene unclear. V lost 4 bases and J lost 0, with 9 bases in between. The germline CDR1 and CDR2 sequences are ENHRY and SYGVKD. The CDR3 is made up of 14 amino acids. CDR3 DNA sequence: TGTGCCATCAGTGGAGGCTATTTGAACACTGAAGCTTTCTTT. Translation: CAISGGYLNTEAFF.

Notes on this clonotype: This clone may be a read error of a much larger clone one base away. The chain recombines TRBV3-1 with TRBJ2-3; tentatively, D is TRBD1 (6 bases). Germline V CDR1 and CDR2: LGHDT, YNNKEL (reference sequence). The CDR3 contains 19 residues. CDR3 coding DNA: TGTACCAGCAGTCTAATACGGGACAAGCCCTATGGGGAGTCAGATACGCAGTATTTT. Residues: CTSSLIRDKPYGESDTQYF.

This clonotype has a handful of counts. The chain employs TRBV12-3 or TRBV12-4 and TRBJ2-7; D not resolved. CDR3 length: 13 residues. Trimming stripped 3 bases from V and 2 bases from J, with 8 bases between. The CDR3 loop reads CASSFEETYEQYF. For the CDR3, the DNA is TGTGCCAGCAGTTTCGAGGAGACCTACGAGCAGTACTTC.

In its sample, this clonotype was seen many times. V gene TRBV6-1 combines with J gene TRBJ1-1; D gene unclear. Germline lookup yields CDR1 MNHNS and CDR2 SASEGT. Trimming removed 6 bases at V and 3 bases at J, with 17 bases between. CDR3 size: 15 residues. The CDR3 DNA is TGTGCCAGCAGCCACGGCTGGGTGATTTACACTGAAGCTTTCTTT. Its translation is CASSHGWVIYTEAFF.

This clonotype was recorded once. This sequence joins TRBV7-3 and TRBJ2-1; D might be TRBD1 (5 bases). The V gene lost 1 base and the J gene lost 3 bases, with 13 bases spanning the gap. The V gene's germline CDR1 is SGHTA and CDR2 FQGTGA. This CDR3 has 16 residues. CDR3 protein: CASSLSSPTVYNEQFF. CDR3 DNA: TGTGCCAGCAGCTTAAGCTCCCCGACAGTCTACAATGAGCAGTTCTTC.

V gene TRBV27 combines with J gene TRBJ2-7; TRBD1 matches 7 bases. This CDR3 spans 15 amino acids. V lost 6 bases to trimming and J lost 6 bases; unmatched junction nucleotides: 14. Per germline, CDR1 MNHEY and CDR2 SMNVEV (reference sequence). The CDR3 spells CASSLSPGQIAEQYF. The CDR3 DNA reads as TGTGCCAGCAGCTTGAGTCCGGGACAGATAGCCGAGCAGTACTTC.

This chain connects TRBV21-1 to TRBJ1-2. TRBV21-1 is an annotated pseudogene. The CDR3 length is 17 residues. CDR3 residues: CASSKVGFWDGDCGYTF. The CDR3 coding sequence is TGTGCCAGCAGCAAAGTCGGATTTTGGGATGGGGATTGTGGCTACACCTTC.

This clonotype was found a few times. The CDR3 DNA is TGTGCCAGCAGCTTGATCGGACAGGAAGAGACCCAGTACTTC. As protein: CASSLIGQEETQYF. This chain joins TRBV5-4 and TRBJ2-5; 7 positions match TRBD1. Germline CDR1 is SGHNT and CDR2 is YYREEE (reference sequence). The V gene end was trimmed by 1 base and the J gene end by 3 bases; junction bases not matched to a gene: 3. The CDR3 runs 14 residues.

There are a few counts of this clonotype. The V and J genes are TRBV11-1 and TRBJ1-6; possibly TRBD1 for D (5 bases). Looked up from germline, CDR1 is SGHAT and CDR2 is FQDESV (reference sequence). The germline V and J ends were trimmed by 5 bases and 4 bases, with 21 bases remaining between them. The CDR3 runs 18 residues. The CDR3 loop is CASSPGRGSRSYNSPLHF. The DNA for the CDR3 is TGTGCCAGCAGCCCCGGACGGGGGAGCAGATCGTATAATTCACCCCTCCACTTT.

This clonotype was detected a few times. The V call is TRBV27, the J call TRBJ1-1; TRBD1 matches 7 bases. This CDR3 is built from 14 residues. V lost 0 bases and J lost 4; bases outside the gene matches: 2. Germline loops: CDR1 MNHEY, CDR2 SMNVEV (reference sequence). CDR3 bases: TGTGCCAGCAGTTTATCTAGGGGGCCCACTGAAGCTTTCTTT. Protein: CASSLSRGPTEAFF.

This clonotype was seen only a few times. The chain joins TRBV3-1 to TRBJ2-1; perhaps TRBD2 as D (6 bases). V dropped 4 bases and J dropped 6 bases, with 25 bases sitting between them. The CDR3 has 18 amino acids. Germline CDR1 and CDR2: LGHDT and YNNKEL (reference sequence). This CDR3 is CASSPTGDLNPGGNEQFF. The CDR3 nucleotides read TGTGCCAGCAGCCCGACGGGAGACTTGAACCCCGGAGGCAATGAGCAGTTCTTC.

The chain is built from TRBV10-3 and TRBJ2-5, with 7 positions matching TRBD1. The trim removed 6 bases at V and 5 bases at J, leaving 6 bases unmatched. Germline CDR1 ENHRY, CDR2 SYGVKD. There are 13 residues in the CDR3. The CDR3 sequence: CAIRLTGTETQYF. For the CDR3, the DNA is TGTGCCATCAGACTGACAGGGACGGAGACCCAGTACTTC.

V and J are TRBV12-3 or TRBV12-4 and TRBJ1-2, with D perhaps TRBD1 (5 bases). The V end was cut by 8 bases, the J end by 8 bases, with 18 bases between. The CDR3 has 13 residues. CDR3 residues: CASLLRGYEGYTF. The CDR3 region has the DNA TGTGCCAGCCTACTCCGGGGCTATGAAGGCTACACCTTC.